These 18 T cell receptor beta chains came from one sample sequenced in a study of blood T cell repertoires in COVID-19 (dated by TCRdb to 2018 to 2021). The library was generated by the immunoSEQ multiplex PCR assay. TCRdb stores this immuneACCESS table with in-frame sequences only. Part of the clones is absent; in the studies checked, under half of the shortfall reflects unresolved V genes, and no reason is known for the rest. Recorded for this sample are just over 350,000 clones; about 90% of them occurred a single time. The top ten clonotypes cover just under 3% of the sample. Sequenced material: PBMCs or T cells enriched from blood (not recorded which). The receptor set was obtained from a woman aged 30 to 39 who had recovered from COVID-19.

The chain links TRBV19 to TRBJ2-5, with D perhaps matching TRBD2 (5 bases). This CDR3 contains 16 residues. V was trimmed by 8 bases and J by 5 bases, leaving 24 bases between them. The V gene's germline CDR1 is LNHDA and CDR2 SQIVND (reference sequence). The CDR3 loop is CASSPRRIRGLETQYF. The DNA for the CDR3 is TGTGCCAGTTCGCCCCGACGGATACGGGGATTGGAGACCCAGTACTTC.

J is TRBJ1-6 and V is TRBV4-1; D is possibly TRBD1 (6 bases). CDR1 is MGHRA and CDR2 is YSYEKL in the germline V gene. Between the trimmed V and J ends, which lost 0 bases and 8 bases, there was a span of 11 bases. The CDR3 is 15 residues long. The CDR3 here is CASSQDRPGDSPLHF. The CDR3 region has the DNA TGCGCCAGCAGCCAAGATCGCCCAGGGGATTCACCCCTCCACTTT.

The chain combines TRBV5-1 with TRBJ2-3, with 8 nucleotides matching TRBD1. Germline V gives CDR1 SGHRS, CDR2 YFSETQ. The CDR3 runs to 16 residues. V was pared by 1 base and J by 1 base, with 5 bases of the junction left unmatched. The CDR3 nucleotides are TGCGCCAGCAGCTTGCAGGGGGCCGGTGGCACAGATACGCAGTATTTT. This sequence encodes CASSLQGAGGTDTQYF.

Points on this clone: The junction departs from the called germline gene at one end, perhaps through a read error. This chain links TRBV7-7 with TRBJ2-1; perhaps TRBD2 as D (5 bases). The CDR3 extends over 14 amino acids. Germline values: CDR1 SSHAT, CDR2 FNYEAQ (reference sequence). Here the CDR3 reads CASSSTQTTNEQFF. The CDR3 DNA follows: TGTGCTAGCAGCTCGACCCAGACTACCAATGAGCAGTTCTTC.

The chain employs TRBV7-9 and TRBJ1-2; the match to TRBD1 covers 9 bases. The CDR3 contains 14 residues. CDR1 and CDR2 from the germline V gene are SEHNR and FQNEAQ (reference sequence). The V segment lost 4 bases and the J segment 4 bases; nucleotides outside the gene matches: 4. In DNA form, the CDR3 reads TGTGCCAGCAGCTCGGACAGGGGAGGCTATGGCTACACCTTC. Its translation is CASSSDRGGYGYTF.

This chain connects TRBV11-2 to TRBJ1-1; D may be TRBD1 (6 bases). Germline-derived CDR1 and CDR2 are SGHAT and FQNNGV. Trimming took 6 bases from V and 3 from J, leaving 17 bases between them. The CDR3 loop spans 15 amino acids. CDR3 protein: CASRWGGYADTEAFF. CDR3 DNA sequence: TGTGCCAGCAGGTGGGGGGGCTATGCGGACACTGAAGCTTTCTTT. Supplemented by reference TRBV11-2 and TRBJ1-1, the full variable domain reads EAGVAQSPRYKIIEKRQSVAFWCNPISGHATLYWYQQILGQGPKLLIQFQNNGVVDDSQLPKDRFSAERLKGVDSTLKIQPAKLEDSAVYLCASRWGGYADTEAFFGQGTRLTVV.

The chain combines TRBV21-1 with TRBJ2-1; TRBD2 was called by the table and not checked on the DNA. TRBV21-1 is a documented pseudogene. This CDR3 spans 23 amino acids. The CDR3 protein is CASSKDWTSGRRLQASSYNEQFF. In DNA form, the CDR3 reads TGTGCCAGCAGCAAAGATTGGACTAGCGGGAGGCGCCTCCAGGCGAGCTCCTACAATGAGCAGTTCTTC.

The genes are TRBV10-3 and TRBJ1-3, with D perhaps TRBD1 (5 bases). Trimming removed 3 bases at V and 0 bases at J, with 12 bases between. The CDR3 totals 16 residues. Germline-derived CDR1 and CDR2 are ENHRY and SYGVKD. Here the CDR3 DNA reads TGTGCCATCAGTGAAAGGGGCACGAGCTCTGGAAACACCATATATTTT. Translation: CAISERGTSSGNTIYF.

The chain couples TRBV12-3 or TRBV12-4 to TRBJ1-1; no definite D call. This CDR3 spans 13 amino acids. Trimming removed 7 bases at V and 4 bases at J, with 13 bases between. The CDR3 sequence is CASIMGAGTEAFF. DNA for the CDR3: TGTGCCAGCATTATGGGCGCCGGCACTGAAGCTTTCTTT.

The table lists this clone with a count of one. The CDR3, as DNA: TGTGCCAGCAGTGTTTTGTCTTCCGGGGTTGGGGTAAACTATGGCTACACCTTC. It encodes CASSVLSSGVGVNYGYTF. V gene TRBV2 combines with J gene TRBJ1-2; D gene unclear. The germline V gene encodes CDR1 SNHLY and CDR2 FYNNEI. CDR3 size: 18 residues. Trimming pared 4 bases from V and 2 bases from J, leaving 23 bases between.

The chain links TRBV7-3 to TRBJ1-2; 10 nucleotides match TRBD1. Germline CDR1 reads SGHTA; CDR2 reads FQGTGA. The CDR3 is 15 residues long. The V segment lost 5 bases and the J segment 7 bases; nucleotides outside the gene matches: 10. The CDR3 sequence is CASSADGQGVGGYTF. The CDR3 region has the DNA TGTGCCAGCAGCGCAGACGGACAGGGGGTTGGTGGCTACACCTTC.

The chain carries TRBV11-2 and TRBJ2-7, with a possible D match to TRBD2 (5 bases). Germline V gene data show CDR1 as SGHAT and CDR2 as FQNNGV. The ends were cut back, 4 bases at V and 4 bases at J, with 11 bases in the middle. The CDR3 totals 13 residues. CDR3 sequence (DNA): TGTGCCAGCAGCTCGGCGGGTAGGTACGAGCAGTACTTC. Protein sequence: CASSSAGRYEQYF.

This CDR3 reads CATSRVLAGPGEQYF. Written as DNA, the CDR3 is TGTGCCACCAGCAGAGTACTAGCGGGGCCGGGGGAGCAGTACTTC. V and J are TRBV15 and TRBJ2-7; 10 bases are a match to TRBD2. The CDR3 is made up of 15 amino acids. V lost 1 base and J lost 7; bases outside the gene matches: 7. Germline V CDR1 and CDR2: LNHNV, YYDKDF (reference sequence).

The chain carries TRBV6-5 and TRBJ1-2, with 9 positions matching TRBD1. Germline CDR1 MNHEY, CDR2 SVGAGI. V was clipped by 7 bases and J by 4 bases; unmatched bases: 10. The CDR3 contains 15 residues. Written as DNA, the CDR3 is TGTGCCAGCATTTTTCACCCGGACAGGGGCTATGGCTACACCTTC. Its protein is CASIFHPDRGYGYTF.

The chain links TRBV7-3 to TRBJ1-2; D gene ambiguous. CDR1 is SGHTA, CDR2 FQGTGA, per germline. V lost 6 bases and J 0 bases, leaving 17 bases between the germline ends. The CDR3 extends over 16 amino acids. The CDR3 loop reads CASRGSDGNSNYGYTF. The DNA for the CDR3 is TGTGCCAGCAGGGGCTCCGATGGCAACTCTAACTATGGCTACACCTTC.

The CDR3 is CASSLVGAAYNEQFF. CDR3 bases: TGTGCCAGCAGCTTAGTAGGAGCGGCCTACAATGAGCAGTTCTTC. V and J are TRBV11-2 and TRBJ2-1, with D perhaps TRBD2 (5 bases). CDR1 SGHAT and CDR2 FQNNGV come from the germline V gene. The CDR3 spans 15 residues. Trimming took 1 base from V and 2 from J, leaving 9 bases between them. The variable domain in full, with the rest retrieved from reference TRBV11-2 and TRBJ2-1, is EAGVAQSPRYKIIEKRQSVAFWCNPISGHATLYWYQQILGQGPKLLIQFQNNGVVDDSQLPKDRFSAERLKGVDSTLKIQPAKLEDSAVYLCASSLVGAAYNEQFFGPGTRLTVL.

The gene calls are TRBV11-2 and TRBJ2-7; 13 nucleotides line up with TRBD2. Germline V gives CDR1 SGHAT, CDR2 FQNNGV. The CDR3 contains 15 residues. V lost 5 bases and J lost 8; bases outside the gene matches: 9. The DNA of the CDR3 is TGTGCCAGCAGCGCCATACTAGCGGGAGGGCCCAAGCAGTACTTC. The encoded protein is CASSAILAGGPKQYF.

This clone was seen a single time. This chain links TRBV1 with TRBJ2-7; the table gives TRBD2 as D, unverified against the DNA. TRBV1 is given as a pseudogene. There are 16 residues in the CDR3. The CDR3 spells CTSSQDRRGTPYEQYF. The CDR3, as DNA: TGCACCAGCAGCCAAGATCGGCGGGGGACCCCCTACGAGCAGTACTTC.